This paragraph covers one T cell receptor beta chain sequence. One end of the junction varies from germline; a read error may be responsible. This sample was taken from a study of blood T cells in healthy people across ages. Primed by a sample-barcoded 5' primer and a J-beta primer mix, a second PCR proceeded for roughly 7 to 11 cycles. TCRdb ran MiXCR on the 5' RACE reads and lists one entry per CDR3 protein. The data contain 1.2 million to 1.5 million distinct CDR3 sequences, approximately 59% of them singletons. Germline CDR1 is WSHSY and CDR2 is SAAADI. This CDR3 comprises 14 residues. Sequences were obtained from blood. The chain is built from TRBV10-2 and TRBJ2-1, with TRBD1 as a possible D gene (6 bases). The receptor was derived from a man between 18 and 29 years old in good health. CDR3 residues: CASSPQGSDNEQFF. CDR3 in DNA: TGTGCCAGCAGCCCACAGGGTTCGGACAATGAGCAGTTCTTC.